The 7 T cell receptor beta chains in this list originate from one sample, sequenced in a study of blood T cells in healthy people across ages. The authors ran a second PCR of 7 to 11 cycles using a sample-barcoded 5' primer and a J-beta primer mix. TCRdb reprocessed the 5' RACE reads via MiXCR and lists one record per CDR3 protein. The sample holds around 650,000 distinct CDR3 sequences; less than 45% are singletons and the top ten take 25% to 35%. Material for sequencing was blood. All receptors come from a man older than 75 in good health.

This clonotype has just a few counts. The gene calls are TRBV20-1 and TRBJ2-1; D ambiguous. This CDR3 has 12 residues. V lost 1 base to trimming and J lost 4 bases, with 5 bases between them. Germline CDR1 DFQATT, CDR2 SNEGSKA (reference sequence). CDR3 DNA: TGCAGTGCTAGAGTTAATTACAATGAGCAGTTCTTC. It translates to CSARVNYNEQFF.

This clonotype was recorded a few times. The chain employs TRBV6-6 and TRBJ2-3, with a possible D match to TRBD1 (6 bases). CDR3 length: 16 residues. Germline V gene lookup returns CDR1 MNHNY and CDR2 SVGAGI (reference sequence). The germline V and J ends were trimmed by 2 bases and 1 base, with 13 bases remaining between them. The CDR3 sequence is CASSYVTGYGTDTQYF. In DNA, the CDR3 is TGTGCCAGCAGTTACGTAACAGGGTACGGCACAGATACGCAGTATTTT.

This clonotype was recorded at least ten times. The chain employs TRBV5-1 and TRBJ2-3; possible D gene TRBD2, 6 bases. Trimming pared 4 bases from V and 3 bases from J, leaving 15 bases between. CDR1 is SGHRS, CDR2 YFSETQ, per germline. This CDR3 spans 15 amino acids. This CDR3 reads CASSTTPGRTDTQYF. The CDR3, as DNA: TGCGCCAGCAGCACAACCCCAGGGAGGACAGATACGCAGTATTTT.

This clonotype was seen more than once but under ten times. V is TRBV30 and J is TRBJ2-5; 7 bases match TRBD1. The end of the DNA aligns better with TRBJ2-7, so the J call may be wrong. The germline V gene has CDR1 GTSNPN and CDR2 SVGIG (reference sequence). The CDR3 length is 11 residues. The CDR3 DNA reads TGTGCCTTGACAGGGATCTACGAGCAGTACTTC. It yields the protein CALTGIYEQYF.

V and J are TRBV20-1 and TRBJ2-1; 11 nucleotides agree with TRBD2. The V gene end was trimmed by 6 bases and the J gene end by 9 bases; junction bases not matched to a gene: 13. Germline V gene lookup returns CDR1 DFQATT and CDR2 SNEGSKA (reference sequence). CDR3 length equals 15 residues. The DNA of the CDR3 is TGCAGTGCAGTCAAACTAGCGGGAGTGGGGCGTGAGCAGTTCTTC. Protein product: CSAVKLAGVGREQFF.

The gene calls are TRBV18 and TRBJ2-1, with a weak D call TRBD1 (5 bases). The CDR3 is made up of 15 amino acids. V lost 8 bases to trimming and J lost 7 bases, with 21 bases between them. Germline V gene data show CDR1 as KGHSH and CDR2 as LQKENI. CDR3 amino acids: CASAYTAPKGNEQFF. The CDR3, as DNA: TGTGCCAGCGCGTATACGGCGCCGAAGGGGAATGAGCAGTTCTTC.

CDR3 region: CASSESSTVPGELFF. The CDR3 DNA is TGTGCCAGCAGCGAAAGTTCGACAGTTCCCGGGGAGCTGTTTTTT. The rearrangement uses TRBV9 and TRBJ2-2; TRBD1 might be the D (5 bases). The CDR3 length is 15 residues. CDR1 is SGDLS, CDR2 YYNGEE, per germline. Between the trimmed V and J ends, which lost 3 bases and 6 bases, there was a span of 15 bases.